Listed below are T cell receptor beta chains from one sample, sequenced in a study of blood T cell repertoires in COVID-19. Assay used: immunoSEQ multiplex PCR; TCRdb lists only in-frame clones, some missing. The sample holds a few hundred thousand clones, 80% to 90% seen once. Sequencing input: peripheral blood. Receptors originate from a woman in her fifties or sixties with COVID-19, enrolled during active disease. Both conserved end residues are part of each CDR3. The D gene is left open where the match is weak. A clone size is listed for some rows: how often the clone was seen (once, few, many), or a class if it is expanded.

abundance,j_gene,d_gene,v_gene,CDR3aa,CDR3nt
NA,TRBJ1-4,TRBD1,TRBV6-2/TRBV6-3,CASSHQGAWTNEKLFF,TGTGCCAGCAGTCATCAGGGGGCGTGGACTAATGAAAAACTGTTTTTT
NA,TRBJ1-5,NA,TRBV6-2/TRBV6-3,CASSFSRGGGTKPQHF,TGTGCCAGCAGTTTCTCCCGAGGCGGGGGCACTAAGCCCCAGCATTTT
NA,TRBJ2-5,TRBD2,TRBV3-1/TRBV3-2,CASNRLAGVQETQYF,TGTGCCAGCAATCGGCTAGCGGGGGTACAAGAGACCCAGTACTTC
NA,TRBJ2-3,NA,TRBV30,CAWSVAFVEGGGPTSTDTQYF,TGTGCCTGGAGTGTAGCTTTCGTCGAGGGCGGGGGCCCCACTAGCACAGATACGCAGTATTTT
NA,TRBJ1-1,NA,TRBV5-1,CASTGPGSNTEAFF,TGCGCCAGCACAGGCCCCGGTTCGAACACTGAAGCTTTCTTT
NA,TRBJ2-7,TRBD1,TRBV3-1/TRBV3-2,CASSQDLAGGYEQYF,TGTGCCAGCAGCCAAGATTTGGCAGGGGGTTACGAGCAGTACTTC
NA,TRBJ2-7,NA,TRBV6-2/TRBV6-3,CASSFKRGLYEQYF,TGTGCCAGCAGCTTCAAACGCGGCCTCTACGAGCAGTACTTC
NA,TRBJ1-1,NA,TRBV30,CAGGVRTMNTEAFF,TGTGCCGGCGGGGTACGGACCATGAACACTGAAGCTTTCTTT
NA,TRBJ2-7,TRBD2,TRBV4-1,CASSQDDEGLADSYEQYF,TGCGCCAGCAGCCAAGATGACGAAGGACTAGCGGACTCCTACGAGCAGTACTTC
once,TRBJ2-1,TRBD2,TRBV7-2,CASSLGASGGQNEQFF,TGTGCCAGCAGCTTAGGGGCTAGCGGGGGGCAAAATGAGCAGTTCTTC
NA,TRBJ1-1,NA,TRBV7-9,CASSLTELFTEAFF,TGTGCCAGCAGCTTAACTGAACTGTTTACTGAAGCTTTCTTT
NA,TRBJ2-5,TRBD1,TRBV6-5,CASGQGPGETQYF,TGTGCCAGCGGACAGGGGCCGGGGGAGACCCAGTACTTC
NA,TRBJ1-2,TRBD1,TRBV6-5,CASSTGGSNYGYTF,TGTGCCAGCAGTACAGGGGGTTCAAACTATGGCTACACCTTC
few,TRBJ1-2,TRBD1,TRBV19,CASRPDRVNGYTF,TGTGCCAGTAGACCCGACAGGGTGAATGGCTACACCTTC
NA,TRBJ1-3,NA,TRBV10-2,CASRQTAGDSGNTIYF,TGCGCCAGCAGACAGACAGCTGGGGACTCTGGAAACACCATATATTTT
NA,TRBJ1-4,NA,TRBV5-1,CASSLAGDNEKLFF,TGCGCCAGCAGCTTGGCAGGTGATAATGAAAAACTGTTTTTT
once,TRBJ2-2,TRBD2,TRBV6-1,CASSEPGLATGELFF,TGTGCCAGCAGTGAGCCGGGACTAGCCACCGGGGAGCTGTTTTTT
NA,TRBJ2-4,NA,TRBV7-3,CASSQGPENIQYF,TGTGCCAGCAGCCAGGGTCCTGAAAACATTCAGTACTTC
few,TRBJ1-1,TRBD1,TRBV14,CASRLTGGAPEAFF,TGTGCCAGCAGACTTACAGGGGGTGCCCCTGAAGCTTTCTTT
NA,TRBJ1-3,NA,TRBV7-3,CASSLTGPQGSYGNTIYF,TGTGCCAGCAGCTTAACAGGCCCCCAGGGGAGTTACGGAAACACCATATATTTT
once,TRBJ2-7,NA,TRBV7-3,CASSLTGAVPYEQYF,TGTGCCAGCAGCTTAACAGGAGCAGTACCGTACGAGCAGTACTTC
NA,TRBJ2-3,NA,TRBV24-1,CATRGSLGTDTQYF,TGTGCCACCCGGGGTAGCTTAGGCACAGATACGCAGTATTTT
NA,TRBJ1-5,TRBD1,TRBV18,CASSPGPLAGTGRNQPQHF,TGTGCCAGCTCACCGGGTCCTCTTGCTGGGACAGGGAGGAATCAGCCCCAGCATTTT
NA,TRBJ2-7,NA,TRBV1,CTSSQDTLAGAASKVGQYF,TGCACCAGCAGCCAAGATACGCTAGCGGGGGCCGCCAGCAAAGTCGGGCAGTACTTC
NA,TRBJ1-2,TRBD1,TRBV2,CASRGDSLNYGYTF,TGTGCCAGCAGGGGGGACAGCCTTAACTATGGCTACACCTTC
NA,TRBJ1-2,TRBD1,TRBV27,CASSRESGTGSRGYTF,TGTGCCAGCAGTCGGGAATCCGGGACAGGGTCTCGTGGCTACACCTTC
NA,TRBJ2-5,TRBD1,TRBV10-3,CAIRRGGQGTETQYF,TGTGCCATCAGGAGGGGGGGACAGGGGACAGAGACCCAGTACTTC
NA,TRBJ2-3,NA,TRBV7-3,CASSLTETDTQYF,TGTGCCAGCAGCTTAACCGAGACAGATACGCAGTATTTT
NA,TRBJ1-5,NA,TRBV11-3,CASRGPGLGSNQPQHF,TGTGCCAGCAGAGGCCCGGGACTTGGAAGCAATCAGCCCCAGCATTTT
NA,TRBJ1-2,NA,TRBV6-1,CASSEPGNGYTF,TGTGCCAGCAGTGAACCGGGGAACGGCTACACCTTC
NA,TRBJ2-5,TRBD2,TRBV14,CASSSLAGDDQETQYF,TGTGCCAGCAGCTCCCTAGCGGGGGACGATCAAGAGACCCAGTACTTC
NA,TRBJ1-1,NA,TRBV6-4,CASSLGMNTEAFF,TGTGCCAGCTCCTTGGGCATGAACACTGAAGCTTTCTTT
few,TRBJ2-2,NA,TRBV7-2,CASSWGLTGELFF,TGTGCCAGCAGCTGGGGACTCACCGGGGAGCTGTTTTTT
once,TRBJ1-3,TRBD1,TRBV9,CASSVALRQGSGNTIYF,TGTGCCAGCAGCGTAGCTCTCCGACAGGGGTCTGGAAACACCATATATTTT
NA,TRBJ2-3,TRBD1,TRBV9,CASSFAGTGPDTQYF,TGTGCCAGCAGCTTCGCCGGGACAGGGCCGGATACGCAGTATTTT
NA,TRBJ1-2,TRBD1,TRBV18,CASSPARGRDGYTF,TGTGCCAGCTCACCCGCCAGGGGGCGCGATGGCTACACCTTC
NA,TRBJ2-3,TRBD1,TRBV11-3,CASSIRQGASTDTQYF,TGTGCCAGCAGCATAAGACAGGGAGCTAGCACAGATACGCAGTATTTT
NA,TRBJ1-2,NA,TRBV6-1,CASSDAPTGNYGYTF,TGTGCCAGCAGTGACGCCCCGACAGGAAACTATGGCTACACCTTC
NA,TRBJ2-7,TRBD2,TRBV7-8,CASSLSSGESYEQYF,TGTGCCAGCAGCTTGTCTAGCGGGGAATCCTACGAGCAGTACTTC
NA,TRBJ2-2,NA,TRBV25-1,CARSLGTPNTGELFF,TGTGCCAGATCCCTAGGGACACCTAACACCGGGGAGCTGTTTTTT
NA,TRBJ2-3,TRBD2,TRBV4-3,CASSQRTPNVRGGGAQDTQYF,TGCGCCAGCAGCCAAAGAACGCCCAACGTCCGTGGCGGGGGGGCCCAAGATACGCAGTATTTT
NA,TRBJ2-5,NA,TRBV7-2,CASSLRIPSAGRETQYF,TGTGCCAGCAGCTTAAGGATTCCTAGCGCAGGTCGAGAGACCCAGTACTTC
NA,TRBJ2-1,TRBD2,TRBV3-1/TRBV3-2,CASSQWSGGANEQFF,TGTGCCAGCAGCCAATGGAGCGGGGGGGCGAATGAGCAGTTCTTC
NA,TRBJ1-1,TRBD1,TRBV7-2,CASSWDRLTEAFF,TGTGCCAGCAGCTGGGACAGGCTAACTGAAGCTTTCTTT
NA,TRBJ1-1,TRBD1,TRBV9,CASSGQGICEAFF,TGTGCCAGCAGCGGACAGGGGATTTGTGAAGCTTTCTTT
NA,TRBJ2-3,NA,TRBV4-3,CASSQDPNTDTQYF,TGCGCCAGCAGCCAAGACCCTAACACAGATACGCAGTATTTT
NA,TRBJ2-3,NA,TRBV13,CASSFTLITDTQYF,TGTGCCAGCAGCTTCACACTAATCACAGATACGCAGTATTTT
NA,TRBJ1-5,NA,TRBV19,CASSMAWQGVYSNQPQHF,TGTGCCAGTAGTATGGCTTGGCAGGGCGTTTATAGCAATCAGCCCCAGCATTTT
NA,TRBJ2-7,NA,TRBV7-6,CASSLAGVGGYEQYF,TGTGCCAGCAGCTTAGCAGGGGTCGGGGGCTACGAGCAGTACTTC
NA,TRBJ1-1,NA,TRBV5-4,CGERGAQVNTEAFF,TGTGGGGAGCGGGGGGCGCAGGTGAACACTGAAGCTTTCTTT
NA,TRBJ1-3,NA,TRBV6-1,CASSGTKGNTIYF,TGTGCCAGCAGTGGTACAAAGGGAAACACCATATATTTT
NA,TRBJ2-5,TRBD2,TRBV2,CASSAASGIGETQYF,TGTGCCAGCAGTGCGGCTAGCGGGATAGGAGAGACCCAGTACTTC
once,TRBJ1-4,TRBD1,TRBV9,CASSAPTGGIEKLFF,TGTGCCAGCTCCGCTCCGACAGGGGGCATTGAAAAACTGTTTTTT